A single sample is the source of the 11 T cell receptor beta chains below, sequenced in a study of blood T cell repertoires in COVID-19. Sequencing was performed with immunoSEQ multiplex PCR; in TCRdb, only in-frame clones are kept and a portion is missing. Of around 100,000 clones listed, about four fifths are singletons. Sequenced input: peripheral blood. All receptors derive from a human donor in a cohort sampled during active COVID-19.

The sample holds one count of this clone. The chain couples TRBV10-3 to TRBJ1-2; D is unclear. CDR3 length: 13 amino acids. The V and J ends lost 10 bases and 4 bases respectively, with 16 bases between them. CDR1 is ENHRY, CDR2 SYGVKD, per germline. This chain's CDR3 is CATDHQASYGYTF. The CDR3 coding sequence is TGTGCCACCGACCACCAGGCGTCCTATGGCTACACCTTC.

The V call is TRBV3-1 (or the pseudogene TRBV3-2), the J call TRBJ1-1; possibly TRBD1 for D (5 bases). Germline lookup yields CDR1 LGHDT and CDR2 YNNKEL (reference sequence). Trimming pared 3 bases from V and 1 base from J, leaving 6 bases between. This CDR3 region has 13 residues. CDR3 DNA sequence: TGTGCCAGCAGCCAGACAGAGAACACTGAAGCTTTCTTT. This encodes CASSQTENTEAFF.

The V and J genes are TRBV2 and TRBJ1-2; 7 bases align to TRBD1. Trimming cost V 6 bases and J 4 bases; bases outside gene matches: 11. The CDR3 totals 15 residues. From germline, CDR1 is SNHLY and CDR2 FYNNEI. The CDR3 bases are TGTGCCAGCAGCCCCGTCCGGGACAGTGCCTATGGCTACACCTTC. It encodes CASSPVRDSAYGYTF.

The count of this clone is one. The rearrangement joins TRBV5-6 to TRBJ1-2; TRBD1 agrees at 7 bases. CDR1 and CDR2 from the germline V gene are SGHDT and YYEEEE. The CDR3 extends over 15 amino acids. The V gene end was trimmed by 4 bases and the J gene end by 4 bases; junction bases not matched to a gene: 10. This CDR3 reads CASSDTGVEGYGYTF. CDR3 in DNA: TGTGCCAGCAGCGACACAGGGGTAGAGGGCTATGGCTACACCTTC.

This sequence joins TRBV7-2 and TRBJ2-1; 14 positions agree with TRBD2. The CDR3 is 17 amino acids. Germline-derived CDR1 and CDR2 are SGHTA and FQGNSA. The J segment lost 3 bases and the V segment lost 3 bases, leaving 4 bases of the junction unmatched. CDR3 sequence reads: CASSFGLAGGHYNEQFF. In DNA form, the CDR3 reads TGTGCCAGCAGCTTCGGACTAGCGGGGGGTCACTACAATGAGCAGTTCTTC. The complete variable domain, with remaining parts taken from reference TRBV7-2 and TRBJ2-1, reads GAGVSQSPSNKVTEKGKDVELRCDPISGHTALYWYRQSLGQGLEFLIYFQGNSAPDKSGLPSDRFSAERTGGSVSTLTIQRTQQEDSAVYLCASSFGLAGGHYNEQFFGPGTRLTVL.

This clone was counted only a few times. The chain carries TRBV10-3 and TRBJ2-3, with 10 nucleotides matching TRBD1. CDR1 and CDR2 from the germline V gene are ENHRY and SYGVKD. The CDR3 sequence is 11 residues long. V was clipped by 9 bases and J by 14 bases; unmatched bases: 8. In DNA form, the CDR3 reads TGTGCCATGGGACAGGGGATTAGGGTGTATTTT. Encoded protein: CAMGQGIRVYF.

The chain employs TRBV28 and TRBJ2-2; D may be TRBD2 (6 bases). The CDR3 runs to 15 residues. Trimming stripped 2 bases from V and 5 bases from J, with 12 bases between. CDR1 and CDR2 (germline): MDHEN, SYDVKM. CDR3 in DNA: TGTGCCAGCAGTTTAAAGGTCGGAGGGACCGGGGAGCTGTTTTTT. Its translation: CASSLKVGGTGELFF.

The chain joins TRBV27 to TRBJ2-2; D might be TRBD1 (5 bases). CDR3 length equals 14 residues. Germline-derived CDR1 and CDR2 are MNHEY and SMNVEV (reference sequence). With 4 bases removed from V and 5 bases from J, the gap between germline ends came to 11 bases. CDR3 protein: CASSWGRGTGELFF. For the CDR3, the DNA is TGTGCCAGCAGTTGGGGAAGGGGAACCGGGGAGCTGTTTTTT.

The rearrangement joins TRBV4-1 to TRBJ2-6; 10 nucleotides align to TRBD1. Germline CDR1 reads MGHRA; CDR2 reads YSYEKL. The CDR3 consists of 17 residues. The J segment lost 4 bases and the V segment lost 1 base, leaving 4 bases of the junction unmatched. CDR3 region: CASSQGQGAFGANVLTF. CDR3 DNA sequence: TGCGCCAGCAGCCAAGGACAGGGGGCATTCGGGGCCAACGTCCTGACTTTC.

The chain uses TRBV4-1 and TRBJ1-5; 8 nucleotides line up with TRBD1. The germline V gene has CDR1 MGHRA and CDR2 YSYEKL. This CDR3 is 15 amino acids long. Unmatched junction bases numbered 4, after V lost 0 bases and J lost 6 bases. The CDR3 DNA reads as TGCGCCAGCAGCCAAGACAGACAGGGGCCTCAGCCCCAGCATTTT. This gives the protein CASSQDRQGPQPQHF.

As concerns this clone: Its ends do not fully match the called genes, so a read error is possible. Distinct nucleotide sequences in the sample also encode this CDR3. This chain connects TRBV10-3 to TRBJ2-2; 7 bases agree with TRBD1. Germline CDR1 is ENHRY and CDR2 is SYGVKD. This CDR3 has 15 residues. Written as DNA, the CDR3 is TGTGCCATCAGACGGGACAGACCCGACACCGGGGAGTTGTTTTTT. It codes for CAIRRDRPDTGELFF.